This T cell receptor beta chain was found in a study of blood T cell repertoires in COVID-19. Germline V gene sequence: CDR1 SEHNR, CDR2 FQNEAQ (reference sequence). This CDR3 region has 14 residues. Trimming removed 4 bases at V and 5 bases at J, with 15 bases between. The repertoire was sequenced with immunoSEQ multiplex PCR; TCRdb's copy has only in-frame clones and lacks some. The sample carries 200,000 to 250,000 clones, 92% recorded once. Sample: peripheral blood. The origin of this receptor is a man aged 60 to 75 with COVID-19, enrolled during active disease. The chain combines TRBV7-9 with TRBJ2-7; perhaps TRBD1 as D (6 bases). The CDR3 coding sequence is TGTGCCAGCAGCTCCCTACAGGGAGCGGACGAGCAGTACTTC. This codes for CASSSLQGADEQYF.